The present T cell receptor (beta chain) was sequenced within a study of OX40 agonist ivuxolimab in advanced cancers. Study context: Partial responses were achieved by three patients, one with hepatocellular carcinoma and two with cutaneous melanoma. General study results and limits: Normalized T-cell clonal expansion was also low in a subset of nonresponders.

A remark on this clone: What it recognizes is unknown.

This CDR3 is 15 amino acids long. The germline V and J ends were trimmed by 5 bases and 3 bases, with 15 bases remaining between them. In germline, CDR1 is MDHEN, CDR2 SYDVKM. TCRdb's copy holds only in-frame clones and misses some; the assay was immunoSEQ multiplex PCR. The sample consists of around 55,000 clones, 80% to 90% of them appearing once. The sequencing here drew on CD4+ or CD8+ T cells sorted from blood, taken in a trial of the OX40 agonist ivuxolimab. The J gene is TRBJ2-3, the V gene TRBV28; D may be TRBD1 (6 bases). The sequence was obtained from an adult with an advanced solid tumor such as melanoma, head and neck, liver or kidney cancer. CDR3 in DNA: TGTGCCAGCAGTGACAGGCCCCAGGGAACAGATACGCAGTATTTT. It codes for CASSDRPQGTDTQYF.